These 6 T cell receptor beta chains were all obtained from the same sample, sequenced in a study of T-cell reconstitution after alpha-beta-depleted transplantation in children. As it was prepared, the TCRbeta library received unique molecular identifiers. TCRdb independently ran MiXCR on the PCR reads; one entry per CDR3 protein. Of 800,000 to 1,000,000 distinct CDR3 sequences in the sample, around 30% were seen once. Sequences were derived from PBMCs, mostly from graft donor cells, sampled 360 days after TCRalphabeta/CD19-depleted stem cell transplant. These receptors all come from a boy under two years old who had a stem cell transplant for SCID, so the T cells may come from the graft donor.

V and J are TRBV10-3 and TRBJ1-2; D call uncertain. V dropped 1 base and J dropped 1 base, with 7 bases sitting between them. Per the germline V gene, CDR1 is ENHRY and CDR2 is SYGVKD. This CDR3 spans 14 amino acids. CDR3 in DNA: TGTGCCATCAGTGAGTGGGCAGATAACTATGGCTACACCTTC. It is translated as CAISEWADNYGYTF.

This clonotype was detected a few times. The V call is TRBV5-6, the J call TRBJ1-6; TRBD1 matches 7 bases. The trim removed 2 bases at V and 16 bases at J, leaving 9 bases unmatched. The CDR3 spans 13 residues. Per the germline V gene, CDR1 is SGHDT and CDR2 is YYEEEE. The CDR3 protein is CASSFSPLQGLHF. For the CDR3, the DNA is TGTGCCAGCAGCTTTTCCCCCCTACAGGGGCTCCACTTT.

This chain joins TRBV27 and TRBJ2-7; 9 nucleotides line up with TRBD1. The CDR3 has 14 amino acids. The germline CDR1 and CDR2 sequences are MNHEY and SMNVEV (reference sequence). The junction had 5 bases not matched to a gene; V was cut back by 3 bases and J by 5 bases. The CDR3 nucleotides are TGTGCCAGCAGTTTTGGGACAGGGTGGAACGAGCAGTACTTC. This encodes CASSFGTGWNEQYF.

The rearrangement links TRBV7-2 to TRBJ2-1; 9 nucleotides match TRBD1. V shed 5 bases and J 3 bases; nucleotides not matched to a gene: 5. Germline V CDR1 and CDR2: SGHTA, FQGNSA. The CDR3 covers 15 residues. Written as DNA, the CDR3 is TGTGCCAGCAGCCGCGGGACAGGGAACTACAATGAGCAGTTCTTC. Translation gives CASSRGTGNYNEQFF.

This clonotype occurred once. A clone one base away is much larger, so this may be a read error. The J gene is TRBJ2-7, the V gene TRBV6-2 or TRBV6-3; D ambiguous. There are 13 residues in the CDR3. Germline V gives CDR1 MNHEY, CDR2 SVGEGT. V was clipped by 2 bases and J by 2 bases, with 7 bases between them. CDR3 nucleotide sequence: TGTGCCAGCAGTTACAGGCAGGCCTACGAGCAGTACTTC. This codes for CASSYRQAYEQYF.

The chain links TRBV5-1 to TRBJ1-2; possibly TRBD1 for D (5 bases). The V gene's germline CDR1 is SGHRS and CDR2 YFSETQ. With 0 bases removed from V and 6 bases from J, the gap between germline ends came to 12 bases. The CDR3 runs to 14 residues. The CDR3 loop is CASSLAQGVDGYTF. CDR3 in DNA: TGCGCCAGCAGCTTGGCTCAGGGTGTTGATGGCTACACCTTC.